The 15 T cell receptor beta chains below come from one sample, sequenced in a study of shared clonotypes between healthy human individuals. The protocol was immunoSEQ multiplex PCR, while the TCRdb copy is restricted to in-frame clones and leaves out a portion. The repertoire holds some 630,000 clones, with 55% to 75% as singletons. Sequencing was performed on memory CD4+ T cells sorted from blood. As for subset: CD45RA-negative fraction. The receptor set was obtained from a young woman in good health.

The J gene is TRBJ2-7, the V gene TRBV2, with D hard to call. V gave up 0 bases and J gave up 5 bases, with 11 bases separating them. The V gene's germline CDR1 is SNHLY and CDR2 FYNNEI. The CDR3 runs 14 residues. In nucleotides, the CDR3 is TGTGCCAGCAGTGAAGCGTACAGCGAGAACGAGCAGTACTTC. This sequence encodes CASSEAYSENEQYF.

The V gene is TRBV28, the J gene TRBJ1-1; D is possibly TRBD1 (6 bases). The CDR3 length is 15 residues. The ends were cut back, 3 bases at V and 1 base at J, with 12 bases in the middle. From germline, CDR1 is MDHEN and CDR2 SYDVKM. The CDR3 reads CASSFLMGANTEAFF. The DNA of the CDR3 is TGTGCCAGCAGTTTTCTTATGGGGGCGAACACTGAAGCTTTCTTT.

The genes are TRBV27 and TRBJ2-7, with D perhaps TRBD2 (6 bases). Per the germline V gene, CDR1 is MNHEY and CDR2 is SMNVEV (reference sequence). This CDR3 contains 14 residues. V was clipped by 4 bases and J by 6 bases, with 16 bases between them. The CDR3 sequence is CASSSQDGRGEQYF. The CDR3, as DNA: TGTGCCAGCAGTTCCCAAGACGGGAGAGGCGAGCAGTACTTC.

For this clone: The same CDR3 arises from other DNA sequences in this sample as well. The chain links TRBV6-1 to TRBJ1-1; D remains unclear. The CDR3 sequence is 12 residues long. Between the trimmed V and J ends, which lost 6 bases and 1 base, there was a span of 6 bases. Germline CDR1 is MNHNS and CDR2 is SASEGT. In DNA, the CDR3 is TGTGCCAGCAGAACACAGAACACTGAAGCTTTCTTT. Residues: CASRTQNTEAFF.

The V gene is TRBV6-5, the J gene TRBJ2-7, with 10 bases that match TRBD2. Trimming removed 1 base from V and 0 bases from J; junction bases left unmatched: 3. The V gene's germline CDR1 is MNHEY and CDR2 SVGAGI. The CDR3 is 16 residues long. CDR3: CASSYYGLADSYEQYF. The CDR3 region has the DNA TGTGCCAGCAGTTACTATGGACTAGCGGACTCCTACGAGCAGTACTTC.

In its sample, this clone was seen a few times. The chain uses TRBV6-6 and TRBJ1-2; D is possibly TRBD1 (5 bases). The CDR3 contains 13 residues. CDR1 and CDR2 (germline): MNHNY, SVGAGI (reference sequence). V lost 5 bases and J lost 2, with 9 bases in between. The CDR3 DNA reads TGTGCCAGCAGTCCGACAGAAAACTATGGCTACACCTTC. Its protein product is CASSPTENYGYTF.

The chain employs TRBV11-2 and TRBJ2-1, with 11 nucleotides matching TRBD2. J lost 9 bases, V lost 5 bases, and 9 bases had no gene match. Germline CDR1 is SGHAT and CDR2 is FQNNGV. The CDR3 spans 15 residues. CDR3 protein: CASSPQQTSGGEQFF. The CDR3 DNA is TGTGCCAGCAGCCCCCAGCAAACTAGCGGGGGTGAGCAGTTCTTC.

This clone was counted ten times or more. Distinct nucleotide sequences in the sample also encode this CDR3. Here the CDR3 reads CASSQAGGGTEAFF. In DNA, the CDR3 is TGTGCCAGCAGCCAAGCCGGAGGTGGCACTGAAGCTTTCTTT. The V and J genes are TRBV4-2 and TRBJ1-1, with no clear D. V lost 1 base, J lost 4 bases, and 10 bases lay in between. CDR3 length: 14 amino acids. Germline CDR1 reads LGHNA; CDR2 reads YNFKEQ.

The chain couples TRBV18 to TRBJ2-2, with TRBD1 matching 8 bases. The junction had 10 bases not matched to a gene; V was cut back by 2 bases and J by 5 bases. CDR1 is KGHSH, CDR2 LQKENI, per germline. This CDR3 spans 17 amino acids. The CDR3 bases are TGTGCCAGCTCACCAAACTCTGGACAGGGAAGGACCGGGGAGCTGTTTTTT. This codes for CASSPNSGQGRTGELFF. Looking up the rest from reference TRBV18 and TRBJ2-2 gives the full variable domain: NAGVMQNPRHLVRRRGQEARLRCSPMKGHSHVYWYRQLPEEGLKFMVYLQKENIIDESGMPKERFSAEFPKEGPSILRIQQVVRGDSAAYFCASSPNSGQGRTGELFFGEGSRLTVL.

This clone was found once. The gene calls are TRBV11-1 and TRBJ2-5; no firm D call. Trimming stripped 2 bases from V and 2 bases from J, with 6 bases between. There are 13 residues in the CDR3. Germline V CDR1 and CDR2: SGHAT, FQDESV (reference sequence). The CDR3 loop reads CASSLRRQETQYF. The CDR3, as DNA: TGTGCCAGCAGCTTACGTAGGCAAGAGACCCAGTACTTC.

The chain is built from TRBV27 and TRBJ2-1, with 9 bases lining up with TRBD2. The CDR3 sequence is 17 residues long. V was clipped by 9 bases and J by 7 bases; unmatched bases: 19. Germline loops: CDR1 MNHEY, CDR2 SMNVEV (reference sequence). The CDR3 region has the DNA TGTGCCAGTAAACTTAACCTACGAGCGGGAGGCCGGAATGAGCAGTTCTTC. Its translation is CASKLNLRAGGRNEQFF.

This clone appeared once. V is TRBV14 and J is TRBJ2-7; perhaps TRBD2 as D (6 bases). The CDR3 covers 16 residues. The V end was cut by 1 base, the J end by 0 bases, with 13 bases between. The germline CDR1 and CDR2 sequences are SGHDN and FVKESK. The CDR3 spells CASSQGLGGSSYEQYF. The DNA of the CDR3 is TGTGCCAGCAGCCAAGGGTTGGGGGGAAGCTCCTACGAGCAGTACTTC.

The chain employs TRBV6-5 and TRBJ1-2, with D unclear. The ends were cut back, 8 bases at V and 4 bases at J, with 14 bases in the middle. The CDR3 has 13 residues. Per germline, CDR1 MNHEY and CDR2 SVGAGI. For the CDR3, the DNA is TGTGCCAGCTCAAACGGGCTTGTCTATGGCTACACCTTC. It yields the protein CASSNGLVYGYTF.

The gene calls are TRBV6-1 and TRBJ2-1, with TRBD2 as a possible D gene (5 bases). The germline CDR1 and CDR2 sequences are MNHNS and SASEGT. Deletions cut 4 bases from V and 0 bases from J, with 7 bases between. This CDR3 has 14 amino acids. Here the CDR3 reads CASSAGFSYNEQFF. CDR3 coding DNA: TGTGCCAGCAGTGCGGGGTTCTCCTACAATGAGCAGTTCTTC.

The chain employs TRBV11-2 and TRBJ2-1; D is uncertain. Germline CDR1 and CDR2: SGHAT and FQNNGV. V gave up 4 bases and J gave up 10 bases, with 11 bases separating them. This CDR3 is 12 amino acids long. As DNA, the CDR3 is TGTGCCAGCAGCTCGATGTGGCGGGAGCAGTTCTTC. Translation: CASSSMWREQFF.